These T cell receptor beta chains were read from a single sample in a study of shared clonotypes between healthy human individuals. Sequencing used immunoSEQ multiplex PCR; TCRdb keeps in-frame clones, though not all of them. The data show around 1.1 million clones, about 72% seen once. Material: memory CD4+ T cells from PBMCs. These receptors all come from a man between 18 and 29 years old in good health. Some clones in this sample may be carry-over from other donors' samples. Each CDR3 is given with its conserved first and last residue. The D gene is left open where the match is weak. Some rows have no size entry. The others give once, few or many, or a class for an expanded clone.

v_call	d_call	j_call	cdr3_length	clone_size	cdr3_aa	cdr3_nt
TRBV6-1	TRBD2	TRBJ2-1	13	-	CASILAGDTEQFF	TGTGCCAGCATTCTAGCGGGAGACACTGAGCAGTTCTTC
TRBV6-5	TRBD2	TRBJ2-7	15	-	CASSYTGGPPYEQYF	TGTGCCAGCAGCTATACGGGAGGGCCCCCCTACGAGCAGTACTTC
TRBV2	-	TRBJ2-3	14	-	CATQDSTWGDTQYF	TGTGCCACTCAGGACTCCACTTGGGGAGATACGCAGTATTTT
TRBV5-1	-	TRBJ2-2	14	-	CASSPAANTGELFF	TGCGCCAGCAGCCCAGCGGCGAACACCGGGGAGCTGTTTTTT
TRBV7-2	-	TRBJ2-3	12	few	CASSRSGDTQYF	TGTGCCAGCAGCCGGTCTGGGGATACGCAGTATTTT
TRBV18	-	TRBJ1-5	14	-	CASSGSRGNQPQHF	TGTGCCAGCTCAGGGTCCCGGGGCAATCAGCCCCAGCATTTT
TRBV7-8	TRBD1	TRBJ1-2	15	-	CASSLRDRDRESYTF	TGTGCCAGCAGCTTAAGGGACCGGGACAGGGAAAGCTACACCTTC
TRBV7-9	-	TRBJ1-1	13	-	CASSLQSNTEAFF	TGTGCCAGCAGCTTACAGTCGAACACTGAAGCTTTCTTT
TRBV7-2	-	TRBJ2-5	13	-	CASKEGVQETQYF	TGTGCCAGCAAGGAGGGGGTCCAAGAGACCCAGTACTTC
TRBV28	-	TRBJ2-7	15	-	CASSPLDGLSYEQYF	TGTGCCAGCAGTCCCCTAGACGGCCTCTCCTACGAGCAGTACTTC
TRBV4-3	TRBD1	TRBJ1-2	14	-	CASSQAITGGGYTF	TGCGCCAGCAGCCAAGCCATAACAGGGGGTGGCTACACCTTC
TRBV28	TRBD2	TRBJ2-7	15	-	CASSRWTSPGGEQYF	TGTGCCAGCAGCCGGTGGACTAGCCCCGGCGGCGAGCAGTACTTC
TRBV29-1	TRBD2	TRBJ2-7	14	-	CSVESSGRPYEQYF	TGCAGCGTTGAATCTAGCGGGCGCCCCTACGAGCAGTACTTC
TRBV5-1	-	TRBJ2-1	14	many	CASSPGPGRNEQFF	TGCGCCAGCAGCCCGGGGCCCGGCCGCAATGAGCAGTTCTTC
TRBV30	-	TRBJ1-2	11	many	CAWEAPYGYTF	TGTGCCTGGGAGGCCCCGTATGGCTACACCTTC
TRBV19	-	TRBJ2-7	13	few	CASSKGRVYEQYF	TGTGCCAGTAGTAAGGGCAGAGTCTACGAGCAGTACTTC
TRBV19	-	TRBJ2-3	15	-	CASSPRGRGADTQYF	TGTGCCAGTAGTCCCCGGGGTCGGGGAGCAGATACGCAGTATTTT
TRBV7-3	-	TRBJ2-1	12	-	CASSLGTNEQFF	TGTGCCAGCAGCTTAGGCACCAATGAGCAGTTCTTC
TRBV6-6	TRBD1	TRBJ1-1	15	few	CASRGTGTGNTEAFF	TGTGCCAGCAGGGGAACCGGGACAGGGAACACTGAAGCTTTCTTT
TRBV4-3	-	TRBJ2-5	15	-	CASSQGPSSQETQYF	TGCGCCAGCAGCCAAGGGCCTAGCAGCCAAGAGACCCAGTACTTC
TRBV6-6	TRBD1	TRBJ2-7	15	-	CASRQPGQGGYEQYF	TGTGCCAGCAGACAACCGGGACAGGGAGGTTACGAGCAGTACTTC
TRBV28	TRBD1	TRBJ1-1	19	-	CASSSLRGQGGRVNTEAFF	TGTGCCAGCAGTTCCCTTCGCGGACAGGGGGGGAGGGTGAACACTGAAGCTTTCTTT
TRBV7-9	TRBD1	TRBJ1-2	13	-	CASSLIQGNGYTF	TGTGCCAGCAGCTTAATACAGGGGAACGGCTACACCTTC
TRBV15	TRBD2	TRBJ2-1	16	-	CATSRERLAGVNEQFF	TGTGCCACCAGCAGAGAACGACTCGCGGGAGTGAATGAGCAGTTCTTC
TRBV5-6	TRBD1	TRBJ1-2	17	few	CASTPNQVRTGLLGYTF	TGTGCCAGCACACCAAACCAAGTACGGACAGGGCTGCTTGGCTACACCTTC
TRBV29-1	-	TRBJ1-5	13	-	CSVARDSNQPQHF	TGCAGCGTCGCAAGGGATAGCAATCAGCCCCAGCATTTT
TRBV19	-	TRBJ2-7	14	-	CASSIGNTIKEQYF	TGTGCCAGTAGTATAGGCAACACCATAAAGGAGCAGTACTTC
TRBV2	-	TRBJ1-1	13	few	CASSEGSVSEAFF	TGTGCCAGCAGTGAAGGTTCAGTTTCTGAAGCTTTCTTT
TRBV30	-	TRBJ1-4	13	-	CACWGPGNEKLFF	TGTGCCTGCTGGGGGCCAGGTAATGAAAAACTGTTTTTT
TRBV29-1	-	TRBJ2-3	14	-	CSVESDRFTDTQYF	TGCAGCGTTGAATCAGACAGGTTCACAGATACGCAGTATTTT
TRBV19	-	TRBJ2-7	15	-	CASSIDVVAGDEQYF	TGTGCCAGTAGTATAGATGTAGTAGCCGGTGACGAGCAGTACTTC